This is a list of T cell receptor beta chains from one sample in a study of CD8 T cells in Susac syndrome. TCRdb reprocessed the immunoSEQ multiplex PCR reads via MiXCR and lists one record per CDR3 protein. Counted here are some 300,000 distinct CDR3 sequences, 85% occurring once; the ten biggest clones make up 0.21%. The sequencing sample was made of CD8+ T cells from PBMCs. The receptors were sampled from a human donor with multiple sclerosis. Both conserved end residues are part of each CDR3. D genes are given only for firm matches. Size is stated for part of the rows, as once, few or many counts, or as a class when the clone is expanded.

clone_size	v_call	d_call	j_call	cdr3_nt	cdr3_aa
NA	TRBV29-1	NA	TRBJ2-6	TGCAGCGTTTGGGGCCCTGGGGCCAACGTCCTGACTTTC	CSVWGPGANVLTF
NA	TRBV11-3	TRBD1	TRBJ1-5	TGTGCCAGCAGCTTCGAGGCGGCAGGGGGCGTTGGTCAGCCCCAGCATTTT	CASSFEAAGGVGQPQHF
NA	TRBV20-1	NA	TRBJ2-7	TGCAGTGCTAGTGACGGGGGCCTCATCTACGAGCAGTACTTC	CSASDGGLIYEQYF
NA	TRBV29-1	NA	TRBJ2-3	TGCAGCGTAGTTCATTCCTCGAGGGCAGATACGCAGTATTTT	CSVVHSSRADTQYF
NA	TRBV6-1	TRBD1	TRBJ1-2	TGTGCCAGCGGGACTCCGGGACAGAGATATGGCTACACCTTC	CASGTPGQRYGYTF
NA	TRBV6-5	NA	TRBJ2-1	TGTGCCAGCAGTTACACAGGGAGCATCAATGAGCAGTTCTTC	CASSYTGSINEQFF
NA	TRBV6-2/TRBV6-3	NA	TRBJ1-1	TGTGCCAGCAGCCTCAATCTACCAACAGGGCCGGAAGAAGCTTTCTTT	CASSLNLPTGPEEAFF
NA	TRBV15	NA	TRBJ1-2	TGTGCCACCAGCAGAGAGGGATCGGGCGGCTACACCTTC	CATSREGSGGYTF
NA	TRBV18	NA	TRBJ1-5	TGTGCCAGCTCACCTCGCAAAGGGGTTGAAGGCAATCAGCCCCAGCATTTT	CASSPRKGVEGNQPQHF
once	TRBV5-6	TRBD2	TRBJ2-1	TGTGCCAGCAGCTTGGCACTAGCGGGGTTTTACAATGAGCAGTTCTTC	CASSLALAGFYNEQFF
NA	TRBV21-1	NA	TRBJ2-5	TGTGCCAGCAGCAACAATGGGCTAGCGGAATTCCAAGAGACCCAGTACTTC	CASSNNGLAEFQETQYF
few	TRBV27	NA	TRBJ2-7	TGTGCCAGCAGTTTAGGCTTTTCCTACGAGCAGTACTTC	CASSLGFSYEQYF
NA	TRBV4-3	NA	TRBJ1-5	TGCGCCAGCAGCCAAGCCCGACGGAGCAATCAGCCCCAGCATTTT	CASSQARRSNQPQHF
NA	TRBV15	TRBD2	TRBJ2-1	TGTGCCACCAGCAGGGGGACTAACGGGAGGGACAATGAGCAGTTCTTC	CATSRGTNGRDNEQFF
NA	TRBV7-9	NA	TRBJ2-3	TGTGCCAGCAGCTTATCAGGGGATGTCGCAGATACGCAGTATTTT	CASSLSGDVADTQYF
NA	TRBV27	TRBD2	TRBJ2-1	TGTGCCAGCAGTTTATTGGCCCCTAGCGGGAGTACCCATGAGCAGTTCTTC	CASSLLAPSGSTHEQFF
NA	TRBV28	NA	TRBJ2-7	TGTGCCAGCAGTTTATTGACCGGCTCCTACGAGCAGTACTTC	CASSLLTGSYEQYF
NA	TRBV7-8	TRBD2	TRBJ2-3	TGTGCCAGCAGCTCAGTAGCGGGTAGTCGAGATACGCAGTATTTT	CASSSVAGSRDTQYF
NA	TRBV27	TRBD1	TRBJ2-6	TGTGCCAGCAGTTTAGGGACAGGTATCCTCTCTGGGGCCAACGTCCTGACTTTC	CASSLGTGILSGANVLTF
few	TRBV28	TRBD1	TRBJ1-5	TGTGCCAGCAGTGACAGGGGAAGCCAGCCCCAGCATTTT	CASSDRGSQPQHF
NA	TRBV4-3	NA	TRBJ2-1	TGCGCCAGCAGCCAAGATACTGGTTGGCGGGTAAATGAGCAGTTCTTC	CASSQDTGWRVNEQFF
NA	TRBV30	NA	TRBJ2-2	TGTGCCTGGCTCCAAAGCGGGTCCAACACCGGGGAGCTGTTTTTT	CAWLQSGSNTGELFF
once	TRBV14	NA	TRBJ2-1	TGTGCCAGCAGCCAAGAGTTGGGAAGGGACAATGAGCAGTTCTTC	CASSQELGRDNEQFF
NA	TRBV7-9	TRBD2	TRBJ2-7	TGTGCCAGCACCCAGATGGCGGGGGGCGAGCAGTACTTC	CASTQMAGGEQYF
NA	TRBV20-1	TRBD1	TRBJ1-2	TGCAGTGCTAGTGGGGTCTACGAGACAGGGAGATCCGGCCGGGCTAACTATGGCTACACCTTC	CSASGVYETGRSGRANYGYTF
NA	TRBV27	NA	TRBJ2-1	TGTGCCAGCAGTTTATCAGGGAACGATGAGCAGTTCTTC	CASSLSGNDEQFF
NA	TRBV12-5	TRBD1	TRBJ1-1	TGTGCTAGTGGTTTGGGCAACTTACAGGGGGCGCTGAACACTGAAGCTTTCTTT	CASGLGNLQGALNTEAFF
NA	TRBV6-2/TRBV6-3	NA	TRBJ2-2	TGTGCCAGCAGTTACTCTACGCAGGGGTCTTTCCTCACCGGGGAGCTGTTTTTT	CASSYSTQGSFLTGELFF
NA	TRBV27	TRBD2	TRBJ2-7	TGTGCCAGCAGACTACTAGCGTTCTCCTACGAGCAGTACTTC	CASRLLAFSYEQYF
once	TRBV28	NA	TRBJ2-2	TGTGCCAGCGGGGCGGGTCTCGCAGTCGGCGGGGAGCTGTTTTTT	CASGAGLAVGGELFF
NA	TRBV12-3/TRBV12-4	NA	TRBJ1-1	TGTGCCAGCACCCCCCACTGGGGGGACACTGAAGCTTTCTTT	CASTPHWGDTEAFF
NA	TRBV3-1	NA	TRBJ2-7	TGTGCCAGCAGCCAAGCACTCGGGCAGCCACCCTACGAGCAGTACTTC	CASSQALGQPPYEQYF
NA	TRBV7-6	NA	TRBJ1-1	TGTGCCAGCAGCTTAGATCTGGGGCCCTTGAACACTGAAGCTTTCTTT	CASSLDLGPLNTEAFF
NA	TRBV30	TRBD2	TRBJ2-2	TGTGCCTGGTCCCTGGCGGGAGGATACACCGGGGAGCTGTTTTTT	CAWSLAGGYTGELFF
NA	TRBV27	NA	TRBJ1-5	TGTGCCAGCAGTTTAGCGGGTCCGGGGTTCAATCAGCCCCAGCATTTT	CASSLAGPGFNQPQHF
NA	TRBV5-6	NA	TRBJ1-2	TGTGCCAGCAGGCGGACACCCAACTACCTTGGCTATGGCTACACCTTC	CASRRTPNYLGYGYTF
NA	TRBV4-3	TRBD1	TRBJ2-4	TGCGCCAGCAGCCAGGATACAGGGGGTCAAAACATTCAGTACTTC	CASSQDTGGQNIQYF